This T cell receptor (beta chain) was retrieved from a study of cytomegalovirus exposure and HLA in healthy donors. Regarding the study as a whole: Cytomegalovirus association was assigned to about 180 TCR beta chains.

The PCR made use of 60 Vbeta and 13 Jbeta primers. Profiling relied on immunoSEQ multiplex PCR, and the TCRdb table lists in-frame clones only, not all of them. The sample has around 62,000 clones; around four fifths are singletons. In regard to this clone: No antigen is known for it.

The CDR3 extends over 17 amino acids. Deletions cut 1 base from V and 2 bases from J, with 15 bases between. Germline CDR1 is LNHDA and CDR2 is SQIVND (reference sequence). Sequencing used PBMCs. This chain uses TRBV19 with TRBJ1-5; TRBD1 might be the D (6 bases). This receptor was taken from a man aged 35-49 years in good health and CMV-seronegative. The CDR3 coding sequence is TGTGCCAGTAGTATAGTAGGAGCAGGGGATGGCAATCAGCCCCAGCATTTT. Its translation is CASSIVGAGDGNQPQHF.